Described below is a single TCR beta chain sequence and its context. Its antigen is not known. This record belongs to a study of radiotherapy plus CTLA-4 blockade in lung cancer. Overall study context: Patients showed objective responses in 18% of cases, and disease control was achieved by over 25%. The study's findings and limits: It was early blood T cell clone dynamics, with interferon-beta, that reportedly best predicted response. In blood, tumor-derived TCR clones expanded after radiotherapy plus ipilimumab.

With ipilimumab providing CTLA-4 blockade, focal radiation was administered to patients who had chemo-refractory metastatic non-small-cell lung cancer. Profiled with immunoSEQ multiplex PCR; TCRdb holds only in-frame clones, not every one. The repertoire holds 55,000 to 80,000 clones, with around three quarters as singletons. The germline V gene has CDR1 SGHTA and CDR2 FQGNSA. The V and J ends lost 3 bases and 4 bases, in that order; junction bases with no gene match: 1. The CDR3 covers 13 residues. This clonotype originated in a human donor with non-small cell lung cancer who had a complete response to radiotherapy plus ipilimumab. V and J are TRBV7-2 and TRBJ2-5; 8 nucleotides line up with TRBD2. The material was peripheral blood, obtained from a patient treated with radiotherapy plus ipilimumab. CDR3 sequence reads: CASSFGTRETQYF. DNA for the CDR3: TGTGCCAGCAGCTTCGGGACTAGAGAGACCCAGTACTTC.